This TCR beta chain was captured by sequencing in a study of blood T cell repertoires in COVID-19. Across the whole study: The United States, Italy and Spain supplied acute and convalescent COVID-19 samples. T cells, B-cell-depleted T cells, or PBMCs provided the cDNA or gDNA that served as material.

Germline assignment: CDR1 MNHEY and CDR2 SVGEGT. The junction had 3 bases not matched to a gene; V was cut back by 5 bases and J by 3 bases. This CDR3 region has 14 residues. The table came from immunoSEQ multiplex PCR; TCRdb's copy has only in-frame clones and leaves some out. This table holds about 220,000 clones, 80% to 85% found once. The chain couples TRBV6-2 or TRBV6-3 to TRBJ2-4; TRBD2 agrees at 8 bases. The sequenced sample consisted of peripheral blood. This TCR derives from a woman aged 60-70 years who had recovered from COVID-19. CDR3 nucleotide sequence: TGTGCCAGCAGTGTAGCGGGGAACAAAAACATTCAGTACTTC. Its protein is CASSVAGNKNIQYF.